This T cell receptor beta chain was sequenced for a study of tumor-infiltrating lymphocytes in oesophageal squamous cell carcinoma. TCRdb processed the PCR reads anew with MiXCR; each CDR3 protein has one entry. The sample records 15,000 to 20,000 distinct CDR3 sequences, approximately 46% being singletons. Germline assignment: CDR1 SGHTA and CDR2 FQGNSA. The V gene lost 2 bases and the J gene lost 3 bases, with 11 bases spanning the gap. This CDR3 is built from 14 residues. The genes are TRBV7-2 and TRBJ2-7; D is perhaps TRBD2 (5 bases). The TCR comes from a male donor with esophageal squamous cell carcinoma. Sequencing used esophageal tumor tissue. The chain's CDR3 is CASSLQDGLYEQYF. In DNA, the CDR3 is TGTGCCAGCAGCTTACAAGACGGACTCTACGAGCAGTACTTC. The full variable domain, its missing parts supplied by reference TRBV7-2 and TRBJ2-7, is GAGVSQSPSNKVTEKGKDVELRCDPISGHTALYWYRQSLGQGLEFLIYFQGNSAPDKSGLPSDRFSAERTGGSVSTLTIQRTQQEDSAVYLCASSLQDGLYEQYFGPGTRLTVT.